These T cell receptor beta chains were read from a single sample in a study of T cell repertoires in cytomegalovirus infection. TCRdb redid the calling of the reads with MiXCR, one entry per CDR3 protein. The sample contains 350,000 to 500,000 distinct CDR3 sequences, under 40% of which appear only once. The sequenced sample consisted of PBMCs. These receptors originate from a human donor in good health (CMV status not recorded). Some clones in this sample may be carry-over from other donors' samples. CDR3s include the opening cysteine and the closing phenylalanine or tryptophan. D genes are given only for firm matches. Some rows have no size entry. The others give once, few or many, or a class for an expanded clone.

size | J | D | V | DNA | CDR3
many | TRBJ2-7 | - | TRBV7-6 | TGTGCCAGCAGCTTAGGGCTGAACTACGAGCAGTACTTC | CASSLGLNYEQYF
once | TRBJ2-2 | - | TRBV6-6 | TGTGCTATCGGGCGGTTCGTCACCGGGGAGCTGTTTTTT | CAIGRFVTGELFF
- | TRBJ1-3 | TRBD1 | TRBV12-3/TRBV12-4 | TGTGCCAGCAGAGATTCCGGGACAGGGTCTGGAAACACCATATATTTT | CASRDSGTGSGNTIYF
few | TRBJ2-7 | TRBD1 | TRBV5-1 | TGCGCCAGCAGCTTGGGACAGGGGCTCAACGAGCAGTACTTC | CASSLGQGLNEQYF
many | TRBJ1-5 | - | TRBV19 | TGTGCCAGTAGTACCCGGAAGGTGGGGAACAATCAGCCCCAGCATTTT | CASSTRKVGNNQPQHF
few | TRBJ1-6 | TRBD1 | TRBV25-1 | TGTGCCAGCAGCCAGACAGGGATCGGATCACCCCTCCACTTT | CASSQTGIGSPLHF
many | TRBJ2-1 | TRBD2 | TRBV7-8 | TGTGCCAGCAGCCCGTATATAACGGGGGGTTCTTCCTACAATGAGCAGTTCTTC | CASSPYITGGSSYNEQFF
few | TRBJ2-3 | - | TRBV29-1 | TGCAGCGTTGTGGAGGGCCGAGCAGATACGCAGTATTTT | CSVVEGRADTQYF
many | TRBJ2-4 | TRBD2 | TRBV7-8 | TGTGCCAGCAGCTTAACTAGCGGGGGGGACACGATCTCAAACATTCAGTACTTC | CASSLTSGGDTISNIQYF
few | TRBJ1-3 | - | TRBV19 | TGTGCCAGTAGTAAGTGGGCGAGCTCTGGAAACACCATATATTTT | CASSKWASSGNTIYF
many | TRBJ1-2 | - | TRBV7-2 | TGTGCCAGCAGCTTACCGGCGTCGGTACCCACCTTTAACTATGGCTACACCTTC | CASSLPASVPTFNYGYTF
few | TRBJ1-5 | - | TRBV18 | TGTGCCAGCTCACTTACCCACAGGGGCAATCAGCCCCAGCATTTT | CASSLTHRGNQPQHF
- | TRBJ1-1 | TRBD1 | TRBV6-2/TRBV6-3 | TGTGCCAGCAGGCGAACAGGGGAGAGGGAAGCTTTCTTT | CASRRTGEREAFF
- | TRBJ1-1 | - | TRBV29-1 | TGCAGCGCTGGTGGGGGTATGGGTGAAGCTTTCTTT | CSAGGGMGEAFF
- | TRBJ1-5 | - | TRBV6-5 | TGTGACAGCGAGGGGGAGGGAGCTCAGCCCCAGCATTTT | CDSEGEGAQPQHF
- | TRBJ1-1 | - | TRBV25-1 | TGTGCCAGCACCTTGGGAGGAGGGGATACTGAAGCTTTCTTT | CASTLGGGDTEAFF
- | TRBJ2-5 | - | TRBV10-3 | TGTGCCACCACCAGAGAGGGGAGTAGGGAGACCCAGTACTTC | CATTREGSRETQYF
once | TRBJ1-4 | - | TRBV5-1 | TGCGCCAGCAGCTTGAGTGGTTCCGGGTCTAATGAAAAACTGTTTTTT | CASSLSGSGSNEKLFF
- | TRBJ2-7 | - | TRBV6-2/TRBV6-3 | TGTGCCAGCAGCTTGCCGATAGGGGGGAACGAGCAGTACTTC | CASSLPIGGNEQYF
- | TRBJ2-7 | - | TRBV14 | TGTGCCAGCAGCCAAGAGCGGGGTAGGTCCGACGAGCAGTACTTC | CASSQERGRSDEQYF
many | TRBJ2-1 | TRBD2 | TRBV7-9 | TGTGCCAGCAGCTCCAGCGGGGGGCCCCCCCCCTACAATGAGCAGTTCTTC | CASSSSGGPPPYNEQFF
few | TRBJ1-1 | - | TRBV12-3/TRBV12-4 | TGTGCCAGCACCCCATTCGGCAGGGGATCGGGAATGAACACTGAAGCTTTCTTT | CASTPFGRGSGMNTEAFF
many | TRBJ2-7 | TRBD1 | TRBV7-9 | TGTGCCAGCAGCTTAGGGGACGGGACAGGGGACGAGCAGTACTTC | CASSLGDGTGDEQYF
few | TRBJ2-2 | TRBD1 | TRBV7-6 | TGTGCCAGCAGCTTAGTGATGCGGACAGGGGGCAGGCAGAACACCGGGGAGCTGTTTTTT | CASSLVMRTGGRQNTGELFF
- | TRBJ1-2 | TRBD1 | TRBV6-5 | TGTGCCAGCAGTTATTCTAGGGGGCTCAACTATGGCTACACCTTC | CASSYSRGLNYGYTF
few | TRBJ1-1 | - | TRBV4-1 | TGCGCCAGCAGCCAAATCACCCGAATTGATGGGGGAGACACTGAAGCTTTCTTT | CASSQITRIDGGDTEAFF
many | TRBJ2-7 | TRBD1 | TRBV28 | TGTGCCAGCAGTTACCCGGGACAGGGGGCGGATGAGCAGTACTTC | CASSYPGQGADEQYF
- | TRBJ2-1 | - | TRBV29-1 | TGCAGCGTTGTAGGGAATGAGCAGTTCTTC | CSVVGNEQFF
- | TRBJ2-7 | TRBD1 | TRBV28 | TGTGCCAGCACCCCCGACAGGGGGAACGAGCAGTACTTC | CASTPDRGNEQYF
once | TRBJ1-5 | - | TRBV20-1 | TGCAGTGCTAGAGACCGCAGCGCTAACAATCAGCCCCAGCATTTT | CSARDRSANNQPQHF
- | TRBJ2-5 | - | TRBV25-1 | TGTGCCAGCAGATCCGGGCCCCAAGAGACCCAGTACTTC | CASRSGPQETQYF
few | TRBJ1-5 | - | TRBV28 | TGTGCCAGCAGCTCCAACACGGGACTTATTAGCAATCAGCCCCAGCATTTT | CASSSNTGLISNQPQHF
few | TRBJ1-6 | - | TRBV5-1 | TGCGCCAGCAGCTTGGTCTCCCTCAATAATTCACCCCTCCACTTT | CASSLVSLNNSPLHF
- | TRBJ2-5 | TRBD2 | TRBV20-1 | TGCAGTGCTAGAGATCTGGCGGGGGGGCCTGAGACCCAGTACTTC | CSARDLAGGPETQYF
- | TRBJ1-3 | - | TRBV5-4 | TGTGCCAGCAGCTTGGGATCCTTCTCTGGAAACACCATATATTTT | CASSLGSFSGNTIYF
- | TRBJ2-7 | - | TRBV6-2/TRBV6-3 | TGTGCCAGCAGTACAACCCGAAGACAGTCCCACGAGCAGTACTTC | CASSTTRRQSHEQYF
- | TRBJ2-2 | TRBD2 | TRBV4-2 | TGTGCCAGCAGACCCTTAGCGGGGGGGGACGGGGAGCTGTTTTTT | CASRPLAGGDGELFF
- | TRBJ2-3 | - | TRBV19 | TGTGCCAGTAGTATGCGCCGGGTATGGACAGATACGCAGTATTTT | CASSMRRVWTDTQYF
few | TRBJ2-3 | TRBD2 | TRBV11-1 | TGTGCCAGCGGTTCTGCGGGAGGGGGCACAGATACGCAGTATTTT | CASGSAGGGTDTQYF
few | TRBJ1-6 | TRBD1 | TRBV7-9 | TGTGCCAGCAGCTTAGTCAGGGGGGACTCACCCCTCCACTTT | CASSLVRGDSPLHF
many | TRBJ2-3 | - | TRBV7-9 | TGTGCCAGCACGCCGCCAGGGGGCACAGATACGCAGTATTTT | CASTPPGGTDTQYF
- | TRBJ1-1 | - | TRBV4-1 | TGCGCCACTTCGGGACGGATGAACACTGAAGCTTTCTTT | CATSGRMNTEAFF
- | TRBJ2-2 | TRBD1 | TRBV4-2 | TGTGCCAGCTCACGGACAGGGTCGGGCACCGGGGAGCTGTTTTTT | CASSRTGSGTGELFF
- | TRBJ1-2 | TRBD1 | TRBV2 | TGTGTCAGCAGTGAGGGGACAGGGCGCTATGGCTACACCTTC | CVSSEGTGRYGYTF
many | TRBJ2-5 | - | TRBV7-6 | TGTGCCAGCAGCTTACAGGACGGAGGGGGGCAAGAGACCCAGTACTTC | CASSLQDGGGQETQYF
once | TRBJ2-1 | - | TRBV11-3 | TGTGCCAGCAGCCCGGGGGACTCTTTCTACAATGATCCGTTCTTC | CASSPGDSFYNDPFF
- | TRBJ1-5 | TRBD1 | TRBV18 | TGTGCCAGCTCACCTGGGACAGCCGATCAGCCCCAGCATTTT | CASSPGTADQPQHF
few | TRBJ1-6 | - | TRBV28 | TGTGCCGCCTCCAGGGGCCCTAATAATTCACCCCTCCACTTT | CAASRGPNNSPLHF
- | TRBJ2-1 | TRBD2 | TRBV2 | TGTGCCGGAGTAGAAGGGACTATCAATGAGCAGTTCTTC | CAGVEGTINEQFF
- | TRBJ2-1 | TRBD2 | TRBV6-6 | TGTGCCAGCAGTTCTGGTGGGGGGGACAATGAGCAGTTCTTC | CASSSGGGDNEQFF